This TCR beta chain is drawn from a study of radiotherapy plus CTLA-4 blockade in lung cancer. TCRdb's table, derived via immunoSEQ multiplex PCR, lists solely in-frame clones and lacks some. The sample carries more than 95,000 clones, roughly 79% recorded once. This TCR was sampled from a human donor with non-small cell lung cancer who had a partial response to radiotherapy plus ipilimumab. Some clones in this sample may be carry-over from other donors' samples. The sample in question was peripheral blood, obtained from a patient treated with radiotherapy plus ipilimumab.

The CDR3 DNA follows: TGTGCCAGCAGCCCCGGGACTCCCTACAATGAGCAGTTCTTC. Its translation is CASSPGTPYNEQFF. The chain has TRBV4-2 and TRBJ2-1; D possibly corresponds to TRBD2 (6 bases). The CDR3 totals 14 residues. Trimming left V 4 bases short and J 2 bases short, with 9 bases between. CDR1 and CDR2 from the germline V gene are LGHNA and YNFKEQ.